This TCR beta chain is from a study of blood T cell repertoires in COVID-19. Background on the study: The cDNA or gDNA used as material had been derived from T cells, B-cell-depleted T cells, or PBMCs.

Clones were sequenced by immunoSEQ multiplex PCR, and TCRdb holds only the in-frame ones, with some missing. The table has under 45,000 clones, around 83% seen once. V lost 0 bases, J lost 6 bases, and 11 bases lay in between. CDR1 SGHDN and CDR2 FVKESK come from the germline V gene. The CDR3 contains 14 residues. The chain joins TRBV14 to TRBJ1-1, with unresolved D. This sequence originates from a human donor with acute or convalescent COVID-19. The donor label of this sample is uncertain. The material sequenced was peripheral blood. DNA for the CDR3: TGTGCCAGCAGCCAAGAATTGGGGAGGGCTGAAGCTTTCTTT. It translates to CASSQELGRAEAFF. The full variable domain, completed using reference TRBV14 and TRBJ1-1, is EAGVTQFPSHSVIEKGQTVTLRCDPISGHDNLYWYRRVMGKEIKFLLHFVKESKQDESGMPNNRFLAERTGGTYSTLKVQPAELEDSGVYFCASSQELGRAEAFFGQGTRLTVV.